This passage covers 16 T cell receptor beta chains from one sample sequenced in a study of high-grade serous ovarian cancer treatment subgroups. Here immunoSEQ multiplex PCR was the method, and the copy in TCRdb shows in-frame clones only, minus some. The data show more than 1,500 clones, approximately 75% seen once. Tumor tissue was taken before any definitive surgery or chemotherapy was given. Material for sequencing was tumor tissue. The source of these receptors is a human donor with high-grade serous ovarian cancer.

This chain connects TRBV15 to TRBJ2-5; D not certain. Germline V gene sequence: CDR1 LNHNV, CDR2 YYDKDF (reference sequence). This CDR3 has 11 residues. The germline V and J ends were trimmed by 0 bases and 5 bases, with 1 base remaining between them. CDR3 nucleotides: TGTGCCACCAGCAGAGATGAGACCCAGTACTTC. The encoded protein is CATSRDETQYF. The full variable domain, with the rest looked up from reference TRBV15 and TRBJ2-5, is DAMVIQNPRYQVTQFGKPVTLSCSQTLNHNVMYWYQQKSSQAPKLLFHYYDKDFNNEADTPDNFQSRRPNTSFCFLDIRSPGLGDTAMYLCATSRDETQYFGPGTRLLVL.

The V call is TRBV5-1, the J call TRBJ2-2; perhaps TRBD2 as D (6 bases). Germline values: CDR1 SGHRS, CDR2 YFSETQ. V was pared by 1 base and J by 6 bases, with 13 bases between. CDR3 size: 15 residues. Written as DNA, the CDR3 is TGCGCCAGCAGCTTGTACATCCCGGGGGCCGGGGAGCTGTTTTTT. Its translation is CASSLYIPGAGELFF. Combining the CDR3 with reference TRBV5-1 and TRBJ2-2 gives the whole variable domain KAGVTQTPRYLIKTRGQQVTLSCSPISGHRSVSWYQQTPGQGLQFLFEYFSETQRNKGNFPGRFSGRQFSNSRSEMNVSTLELGDSALYLCASSLYIPGAGELFFGEGSRLTVL.

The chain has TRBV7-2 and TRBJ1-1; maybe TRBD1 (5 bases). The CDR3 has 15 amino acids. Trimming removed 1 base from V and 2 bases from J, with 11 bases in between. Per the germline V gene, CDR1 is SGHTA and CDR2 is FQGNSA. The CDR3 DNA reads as TGTGCCAGCAGCTTAGGAGAGACAGTTAACACTGAAGCTTTCTTT. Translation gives CASSLGETVNTEAFF.

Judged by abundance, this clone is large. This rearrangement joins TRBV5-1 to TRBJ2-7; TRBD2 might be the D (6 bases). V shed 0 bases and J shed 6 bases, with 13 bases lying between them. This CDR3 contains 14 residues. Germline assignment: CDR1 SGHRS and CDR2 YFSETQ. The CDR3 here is CASSLGAGLAEQYF. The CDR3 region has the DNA TGCGCCAGCAGCTTGGGGGCGGGGCTGGCCGAGCAGTACTTC.

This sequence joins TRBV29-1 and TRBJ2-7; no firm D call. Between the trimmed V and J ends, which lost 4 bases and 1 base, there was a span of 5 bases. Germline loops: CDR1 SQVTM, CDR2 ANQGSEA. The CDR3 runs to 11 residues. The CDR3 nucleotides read TGCAGCGTTGGTGATTCCTACGAGCAGTACTTC. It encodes CSVGDSYEQYF.

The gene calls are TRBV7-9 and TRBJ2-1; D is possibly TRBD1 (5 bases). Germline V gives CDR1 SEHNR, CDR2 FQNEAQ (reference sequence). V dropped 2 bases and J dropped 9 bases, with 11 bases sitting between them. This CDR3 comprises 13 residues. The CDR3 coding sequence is TGTGCCAGCAGCTTATTTCAGGGCGGTGAGCAGTTCTTC. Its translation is CASSLFQGGEQFF.

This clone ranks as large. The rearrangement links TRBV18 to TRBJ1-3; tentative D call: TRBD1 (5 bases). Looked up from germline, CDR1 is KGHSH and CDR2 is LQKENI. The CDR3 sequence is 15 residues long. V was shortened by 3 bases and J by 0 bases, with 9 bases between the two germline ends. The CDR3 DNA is TGTGCCAGCTCACCGTCAGGGTACTCTGGAAACACCATATATTTT. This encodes CASSPSGYSGNTIYF.

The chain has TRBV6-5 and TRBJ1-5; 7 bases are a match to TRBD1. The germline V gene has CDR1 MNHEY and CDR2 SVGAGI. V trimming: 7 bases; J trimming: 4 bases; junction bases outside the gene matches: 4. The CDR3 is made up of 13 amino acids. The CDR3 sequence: CASTSTGNQPQHF. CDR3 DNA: TGTGCCAGCACCTCGACAGGGAATCAGCCCCAGCATTTT.

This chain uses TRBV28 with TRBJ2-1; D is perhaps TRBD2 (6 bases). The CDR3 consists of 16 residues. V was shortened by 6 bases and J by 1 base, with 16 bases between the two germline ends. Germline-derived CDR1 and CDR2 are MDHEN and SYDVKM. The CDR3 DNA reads TGTGCCAGCAGCCGTTACGGGGGTAATTCCTACAATGAGCAGTTCTTC. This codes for CASSRYGGNSYNEQFF. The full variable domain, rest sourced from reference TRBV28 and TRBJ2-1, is DVKVTQSSRYLVKRTGEKVFLECVQDMDHENMFWYRQDPGLGLRLIYFSYDVKMKEKGDIPEGYSVSREKKERFSLILESASTNQTSMYLCASSRYGGNSYNEQFFGPGTRLTVL.

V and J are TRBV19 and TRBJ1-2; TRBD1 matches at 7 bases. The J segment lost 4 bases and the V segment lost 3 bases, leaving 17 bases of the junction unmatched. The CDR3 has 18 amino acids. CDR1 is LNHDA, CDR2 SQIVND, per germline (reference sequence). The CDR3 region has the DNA TGTGCCAGTAGTATGGGTTGGCAGGGGGATTCCTCGGTCTATGGCTACACCTTC. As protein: CASSMGWQGDSSVYGYTF.

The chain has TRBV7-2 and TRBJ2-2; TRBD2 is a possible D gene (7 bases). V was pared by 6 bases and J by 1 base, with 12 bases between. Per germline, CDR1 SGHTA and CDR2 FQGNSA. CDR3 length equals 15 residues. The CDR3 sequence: CASRKGGGNTGELFF. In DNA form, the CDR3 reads TGTGCCAGCAGAAAAGGGGGGGGGAACACCGGGGAGCTGTTTTTT. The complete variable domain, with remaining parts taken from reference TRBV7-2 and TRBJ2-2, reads GAGVSQSPSNKVTEKGKDVELRCDPISGHTALYWYRQSLGQGLEFLIYFQGNSAPDKSGLPSDRFSAERTGGSVSTLTIQRTQQEDSAVYLCASRKGGGNTGELFFGEGSRLTVL.

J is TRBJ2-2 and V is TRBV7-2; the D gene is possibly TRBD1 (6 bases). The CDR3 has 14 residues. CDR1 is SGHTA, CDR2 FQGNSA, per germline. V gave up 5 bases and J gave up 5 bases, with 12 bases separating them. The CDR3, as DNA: TGTGCCAGCAGCCTAAGCGGACAGACCGGGGAGCTGTTTTTT. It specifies CASSLSGQTGELFF.

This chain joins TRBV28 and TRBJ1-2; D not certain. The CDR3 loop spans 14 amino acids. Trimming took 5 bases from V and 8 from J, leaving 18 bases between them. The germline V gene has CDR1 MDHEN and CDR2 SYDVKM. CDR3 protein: CASSPPNQLSGYTF. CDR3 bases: TGTGCCAGCAGTCCCCCAAACCAACTGTCCGGCTACACCTTC.

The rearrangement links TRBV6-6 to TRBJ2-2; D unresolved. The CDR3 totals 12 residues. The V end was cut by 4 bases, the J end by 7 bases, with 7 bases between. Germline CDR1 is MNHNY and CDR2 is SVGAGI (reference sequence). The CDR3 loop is CASSSFDGELFF. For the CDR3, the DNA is TGTGCCAGCAGTTCTTTCGACGGGGAGCTGTTTTTT.

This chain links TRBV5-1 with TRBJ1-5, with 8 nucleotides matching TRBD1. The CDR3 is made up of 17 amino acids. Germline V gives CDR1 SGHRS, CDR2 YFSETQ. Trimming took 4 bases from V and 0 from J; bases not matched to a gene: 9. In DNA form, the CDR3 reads TGCGCCAGCAGCGCCGGGACAGGTTCCTTTAGCAATCAGCCCCAGCATTTT. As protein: CASSAGTGSFSNQPQHF.

The CDR3 coding sequence is TGTGCCAGCAACGCTCCCGCTAGCGGATACGGGGAGCTGTTTTTT. Translating it yields CASNAPASGYGELFF. The rearrangement joins TRBV27 to TRBJ2-2; 7 nucleotides agree with TRBD2. V shed 7 bases, J shed 7 bases, and the junction held 12 bases outside the gene matches. CDR3 length: 15 amino acids. CDR1 and CDR2 (germline): MNHEY, SMNVEV (reference sequence).